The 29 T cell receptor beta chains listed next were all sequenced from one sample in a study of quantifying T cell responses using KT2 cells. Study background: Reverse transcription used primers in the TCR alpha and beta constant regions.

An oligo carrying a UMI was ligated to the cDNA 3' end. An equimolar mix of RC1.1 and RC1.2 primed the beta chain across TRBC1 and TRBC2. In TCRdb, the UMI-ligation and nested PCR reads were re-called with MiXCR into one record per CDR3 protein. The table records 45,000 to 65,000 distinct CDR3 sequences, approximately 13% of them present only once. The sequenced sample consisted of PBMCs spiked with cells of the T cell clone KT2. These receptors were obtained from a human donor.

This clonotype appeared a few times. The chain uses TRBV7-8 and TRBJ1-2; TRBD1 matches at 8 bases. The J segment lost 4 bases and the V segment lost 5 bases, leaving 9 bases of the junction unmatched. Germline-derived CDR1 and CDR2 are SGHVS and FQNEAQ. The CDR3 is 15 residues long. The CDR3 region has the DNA TGTGCCAGCAGCGAGACAACAGGGGGACCCTATGGCTACACCTTC. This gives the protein CASSETTGGPYGYTF.

CDR3 in DNA: TGCAGCGTTGAGAAGGGGGCGCCTGAGACCCAGTACTTC. Protein product: CSVEKGAPETQYF. This chain connects TRBV29-1 to TRBJ2-5; 7 bases agree with TRBD1. The germline V gene has CDR1 SQVTM and CDR2 ANQGSEA. J was trimmed by 5 bases and V by 3 bases; bases with no gene match: 6. The CDR3 is 13 amino acids.

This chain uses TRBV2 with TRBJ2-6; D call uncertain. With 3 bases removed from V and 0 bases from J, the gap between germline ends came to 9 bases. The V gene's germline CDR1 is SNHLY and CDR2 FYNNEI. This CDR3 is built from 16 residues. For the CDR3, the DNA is TGTGCCAGCAGTGATCCCCTTCTCTCTGGGGCCAACGTCCTGACTTTC. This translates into CASSDPLLSGANVLTF.

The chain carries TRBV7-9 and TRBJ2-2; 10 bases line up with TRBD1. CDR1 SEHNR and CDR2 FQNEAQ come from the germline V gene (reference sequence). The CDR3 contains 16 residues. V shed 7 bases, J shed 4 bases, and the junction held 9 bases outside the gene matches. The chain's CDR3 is CASNRPGQGTTGELFF. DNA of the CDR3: TGTGCCAGCAACCGACCGGGACAGGGGACCACCGGGGAGCTGTTTTTT. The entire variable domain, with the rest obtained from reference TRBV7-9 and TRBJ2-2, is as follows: DTGVSQNPRHKITKRGQNVTFRCDPISEHNRLYWYRQTLGQGPEFLTYFQNEAQLEKSRLLSDRFSAERPKGSFSTLEIQRTEQGDSAMYLCASNRPGQGTTGELFFGEGSRLTVL.

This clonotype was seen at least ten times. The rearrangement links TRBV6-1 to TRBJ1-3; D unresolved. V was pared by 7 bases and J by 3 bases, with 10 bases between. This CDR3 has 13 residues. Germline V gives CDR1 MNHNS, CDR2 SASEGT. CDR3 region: CASKAAVGNTIYF. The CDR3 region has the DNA TGTGCCAGCAAGGCTGCTGTTGGAAACACCATATATTTT.

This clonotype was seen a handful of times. The CDR3 loop is CASSLAVSGRTDTQYF. Written as DNA, the CDR3 is TGTGCCAGCAGCTTAGCGGTGTCGGGGCGCACAGATACGCAGTATTTT. This chain connects TRBV7-2 to TRBJ2-3; D may correspond to TRBD1 or TRBD2 (5 bases each). Germline CDR1 SGHTA, CDR2 FQGNSA. CDR3 length equals 16 residues. Trimming pared 0 bases from V and 1 base from J, leaving 11 bases between.

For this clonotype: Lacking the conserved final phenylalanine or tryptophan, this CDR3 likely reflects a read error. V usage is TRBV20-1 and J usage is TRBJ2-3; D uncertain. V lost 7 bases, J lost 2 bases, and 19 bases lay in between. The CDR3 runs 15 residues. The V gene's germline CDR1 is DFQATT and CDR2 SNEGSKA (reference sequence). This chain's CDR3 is CSVVIPAVYTDTQYL. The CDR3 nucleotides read TGCAGTGTTGTTATTCCTGCGGTCTACACAGATACGCAGTATCTT.

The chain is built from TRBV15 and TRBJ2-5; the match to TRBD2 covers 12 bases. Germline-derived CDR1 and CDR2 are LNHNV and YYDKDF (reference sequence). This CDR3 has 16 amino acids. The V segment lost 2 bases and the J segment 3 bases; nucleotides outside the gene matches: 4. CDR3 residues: CATSRIRLAGEETQYF. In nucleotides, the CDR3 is TGTGCCACCAGCAGAATCCGACTAGCGGGAGAAGAGACCCAGTACTTC.

CDR3 DNA: TGTGCCAGCAGTTACACAGGGGGAGGGAATGAGCAGTTCTTC. Amino acid sequence: CASSYTGGGNEQFF. J is TRBJ2-1 and V is TRBV6-5, with a tentative D call TRBD1 (8 bases). The CDR3 totals 14 residues. The germline V gene has CDR1 MNHEY and CDR2 SVGAGI. The ends were cut back, 2 bases at V and 7 bases at J, with 12 bases in the middle.

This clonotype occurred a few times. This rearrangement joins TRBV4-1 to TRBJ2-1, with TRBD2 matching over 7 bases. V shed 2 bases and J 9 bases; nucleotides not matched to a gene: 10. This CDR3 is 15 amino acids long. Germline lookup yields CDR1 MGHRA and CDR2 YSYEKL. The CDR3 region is CASSQNVVAGTEQFF. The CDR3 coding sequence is TGCGCCAGCAGCCAAAACGTAGTAGCGGGTACTGAGCAGTTCTTC.

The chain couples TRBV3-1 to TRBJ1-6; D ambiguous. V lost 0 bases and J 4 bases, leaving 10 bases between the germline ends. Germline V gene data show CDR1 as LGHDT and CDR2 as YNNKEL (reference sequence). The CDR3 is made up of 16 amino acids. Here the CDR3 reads CASSQDVLFYNSPLHF. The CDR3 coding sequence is TGTGCCAGCAGCCAAGATGTCCTTTTTTATAATTCACCCCTCCACTTT.

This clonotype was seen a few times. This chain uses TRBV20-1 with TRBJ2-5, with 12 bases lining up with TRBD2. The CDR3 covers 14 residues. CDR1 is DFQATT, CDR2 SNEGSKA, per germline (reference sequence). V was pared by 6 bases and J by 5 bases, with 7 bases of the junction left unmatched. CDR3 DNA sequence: TGCAGTGCCCCTAGCGGGGGGGTTCGGGAGACCCAGTACTTC. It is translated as CSAPSGGVRETQYF.

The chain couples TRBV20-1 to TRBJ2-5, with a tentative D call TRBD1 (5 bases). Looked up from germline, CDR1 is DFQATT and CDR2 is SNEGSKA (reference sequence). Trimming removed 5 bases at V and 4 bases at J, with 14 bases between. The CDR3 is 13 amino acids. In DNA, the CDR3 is TGCAGTGCTCGAAGCCAGGGAATAGAGACCCAGTACTTC. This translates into CSARSQGIETQYF.

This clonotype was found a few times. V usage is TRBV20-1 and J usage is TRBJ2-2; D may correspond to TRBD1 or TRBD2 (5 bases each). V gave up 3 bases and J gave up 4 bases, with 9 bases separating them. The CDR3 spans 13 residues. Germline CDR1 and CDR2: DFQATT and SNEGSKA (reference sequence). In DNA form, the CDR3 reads TGCAGTGCTAGTGGGACGGGCACCGGGGAGCTGTTTTTT. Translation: CSASGTGTGELFF.

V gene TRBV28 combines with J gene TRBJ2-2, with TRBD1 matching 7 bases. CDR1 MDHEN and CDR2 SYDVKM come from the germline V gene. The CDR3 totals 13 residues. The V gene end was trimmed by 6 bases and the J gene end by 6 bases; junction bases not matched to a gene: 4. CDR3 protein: CASSDRVAGELFF. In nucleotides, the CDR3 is TGTGCCAGCAGCGACAGGGTCGCCGGGGAGCTGTTTTTT.

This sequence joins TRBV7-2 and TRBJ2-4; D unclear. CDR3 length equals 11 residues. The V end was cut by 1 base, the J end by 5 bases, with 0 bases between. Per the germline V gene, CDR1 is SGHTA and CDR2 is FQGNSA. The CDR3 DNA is TGTGCCAGCAGCTTAGAAAACATTCAGTACTTC. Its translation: CASSLENIQYF. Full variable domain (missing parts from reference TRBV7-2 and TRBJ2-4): GAGVSQSPSNKVTEKGKDVELRCDPISGHTALYWYRQSLGQGLEFLIYFQGNSAPDKSGLPSDRFSAERTGGSVSTLTIQRTQQEDSAVYLCASSLENIQYFGAGTRLSVL.

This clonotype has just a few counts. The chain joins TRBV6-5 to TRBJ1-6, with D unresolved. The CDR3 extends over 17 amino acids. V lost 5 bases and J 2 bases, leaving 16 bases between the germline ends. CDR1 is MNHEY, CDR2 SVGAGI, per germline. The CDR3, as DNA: TGTGCCAGCAGTGGAGACCTCCGAGGAACCTATAATTCACCCCTCCACTTT. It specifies CASSGDLRGTYNSPLHF.

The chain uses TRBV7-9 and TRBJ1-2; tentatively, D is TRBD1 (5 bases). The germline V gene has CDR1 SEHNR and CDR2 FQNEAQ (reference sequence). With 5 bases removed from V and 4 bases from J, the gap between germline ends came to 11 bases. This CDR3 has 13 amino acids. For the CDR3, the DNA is TGTGCCAGCAGCCCCGACAGCCTCTATGGCTACACCTTC. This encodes CASSPDSLYGYTF.

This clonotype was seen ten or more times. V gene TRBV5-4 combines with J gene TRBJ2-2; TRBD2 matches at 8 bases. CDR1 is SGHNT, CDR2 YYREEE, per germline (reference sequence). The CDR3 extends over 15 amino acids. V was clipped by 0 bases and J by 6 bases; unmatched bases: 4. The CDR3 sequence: CASSLGAGVPGELFF. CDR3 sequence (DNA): TGTGCCAGCAGCTTGGGAGCGGGAGTACCCGGGGAGCTGTTTTTT.

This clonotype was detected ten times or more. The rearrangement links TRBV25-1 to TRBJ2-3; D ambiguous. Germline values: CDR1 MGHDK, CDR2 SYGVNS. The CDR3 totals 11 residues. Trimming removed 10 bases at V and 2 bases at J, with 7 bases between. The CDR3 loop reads CATFVTDTQYF. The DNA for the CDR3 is TGTGCCACGTTCGTCACAGATACGCAGTATTTT.

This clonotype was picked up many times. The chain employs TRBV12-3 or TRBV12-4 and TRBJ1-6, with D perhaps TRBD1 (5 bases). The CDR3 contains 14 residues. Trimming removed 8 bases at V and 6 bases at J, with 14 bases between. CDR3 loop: CASLRMGVNSPLHF. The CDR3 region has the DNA TGTGCCAGCCTGAGGATGGGGGTTAATTCACCCCTCCACTTT.

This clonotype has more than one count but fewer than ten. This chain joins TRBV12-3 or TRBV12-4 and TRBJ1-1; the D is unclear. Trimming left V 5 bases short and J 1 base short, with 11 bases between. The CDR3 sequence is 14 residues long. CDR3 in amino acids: CASSPPAQNTEAFF. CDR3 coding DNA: TGTGCCAGCAGTCCCCCTGCTCAGAACACTGAAGCTTTCTTT.

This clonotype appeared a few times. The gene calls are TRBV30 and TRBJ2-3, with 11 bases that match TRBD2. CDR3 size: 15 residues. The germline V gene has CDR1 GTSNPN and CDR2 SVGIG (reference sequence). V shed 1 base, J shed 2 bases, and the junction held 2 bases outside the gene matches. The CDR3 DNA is TGTGCCTGGAGTGAGGGACTAGCGGTCACAGATACGCAGTATTTT. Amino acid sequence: CAWSEGLAVTDTQYF.

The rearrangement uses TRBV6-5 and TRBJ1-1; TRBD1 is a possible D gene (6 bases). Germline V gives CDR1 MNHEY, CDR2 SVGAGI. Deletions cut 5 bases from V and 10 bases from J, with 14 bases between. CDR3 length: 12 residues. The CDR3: CASSPLDRRAFF. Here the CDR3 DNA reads TGTGCCAGCAGTCCACTTGACAGGCGAGCTTTCTTT.

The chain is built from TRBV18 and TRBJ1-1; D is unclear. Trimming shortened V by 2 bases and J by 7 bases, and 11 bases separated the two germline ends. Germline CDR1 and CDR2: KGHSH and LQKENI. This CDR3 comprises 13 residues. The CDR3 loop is CASSPGPGIEAFF. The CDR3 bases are TGTGCCAGCTCACCAGGACCCGGGATTGAAGCTTTCTTT.

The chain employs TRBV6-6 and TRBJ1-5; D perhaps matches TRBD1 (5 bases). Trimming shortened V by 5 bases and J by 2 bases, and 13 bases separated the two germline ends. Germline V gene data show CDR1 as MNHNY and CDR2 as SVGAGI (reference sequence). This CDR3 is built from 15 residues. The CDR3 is CASSGTAGGNQPQHF. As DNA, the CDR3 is TGTGCCAGCAGTGGGACTGCAGGCGGCAATCAGCCCCAGCATTTT.

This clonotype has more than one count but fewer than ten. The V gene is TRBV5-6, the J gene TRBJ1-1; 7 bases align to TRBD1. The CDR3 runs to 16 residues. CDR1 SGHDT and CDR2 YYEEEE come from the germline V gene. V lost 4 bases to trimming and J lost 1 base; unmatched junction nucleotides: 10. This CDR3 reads CASSRPGTATNTEAFF. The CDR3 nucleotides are TGTGCCAGCAGCCGACCCGGGACAGCCACGAACACTGAAGCTTTCTTT.

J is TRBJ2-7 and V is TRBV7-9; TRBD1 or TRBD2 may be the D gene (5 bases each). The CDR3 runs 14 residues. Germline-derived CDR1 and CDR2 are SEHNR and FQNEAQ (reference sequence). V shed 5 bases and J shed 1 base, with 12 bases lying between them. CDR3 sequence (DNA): TGTGCCAGCAGCCCGGGACCCAGTTCCTACGAGCAGTACTTC. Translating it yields CASSPGPSSYEQYF.

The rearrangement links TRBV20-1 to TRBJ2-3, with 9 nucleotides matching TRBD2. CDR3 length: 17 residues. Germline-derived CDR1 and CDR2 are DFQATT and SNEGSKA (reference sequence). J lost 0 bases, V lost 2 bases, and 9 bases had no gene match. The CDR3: CSARFGWREGSTDTQYF. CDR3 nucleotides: TGCAGTGCTAGATTCGGTTGGCGGGAGGGGAGCACAGATACGCAGTATTTT.